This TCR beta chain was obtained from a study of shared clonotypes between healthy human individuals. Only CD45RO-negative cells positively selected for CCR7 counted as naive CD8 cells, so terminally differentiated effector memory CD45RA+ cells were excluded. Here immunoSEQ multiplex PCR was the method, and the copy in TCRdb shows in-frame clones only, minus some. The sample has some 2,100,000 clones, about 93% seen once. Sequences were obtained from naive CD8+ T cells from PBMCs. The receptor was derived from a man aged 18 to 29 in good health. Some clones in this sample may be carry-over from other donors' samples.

The chain's CDR3 is CASSFSPTDGEVIQYF. The CDR3 DNA reads as TGTGCCAGCAGTTTTTCGCCGACGGACGGCGAGGTGATCCAGTACTTC. The rearrangement links TRBV28 to TRBJ2-5; D gene ambiguous. This CDR3 has 16 residues. Germline-derived CDR1 and CDR2 are MDHEN and SYDVKM. Trimming removed 3 bases at V and 10 bases at J, with 24 bases between.